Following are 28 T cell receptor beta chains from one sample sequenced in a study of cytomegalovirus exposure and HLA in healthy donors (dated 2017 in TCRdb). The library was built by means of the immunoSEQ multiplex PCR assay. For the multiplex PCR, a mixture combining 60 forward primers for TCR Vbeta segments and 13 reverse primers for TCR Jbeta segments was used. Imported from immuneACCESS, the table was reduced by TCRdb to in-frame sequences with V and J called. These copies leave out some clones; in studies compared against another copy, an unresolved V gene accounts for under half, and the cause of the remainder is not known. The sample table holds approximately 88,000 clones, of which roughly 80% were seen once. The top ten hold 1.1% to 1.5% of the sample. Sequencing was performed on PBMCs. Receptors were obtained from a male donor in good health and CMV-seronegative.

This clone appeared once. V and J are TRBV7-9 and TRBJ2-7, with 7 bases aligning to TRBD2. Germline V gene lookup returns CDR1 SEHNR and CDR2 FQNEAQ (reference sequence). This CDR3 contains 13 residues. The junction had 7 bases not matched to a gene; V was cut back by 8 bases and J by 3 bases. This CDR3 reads CASSRSGGYEQYF. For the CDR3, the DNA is TGTGCCAGCTCCCGGTCGGGGGGCTACGAGCAGTACTTC.

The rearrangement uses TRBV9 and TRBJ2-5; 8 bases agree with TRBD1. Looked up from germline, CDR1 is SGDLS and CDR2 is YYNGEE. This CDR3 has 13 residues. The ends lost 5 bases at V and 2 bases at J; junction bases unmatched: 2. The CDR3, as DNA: TGTGCCAGCAGTCGGACAGGGCAAGAGACCCAGTACTTC. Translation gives CASSRTGQETQYF.

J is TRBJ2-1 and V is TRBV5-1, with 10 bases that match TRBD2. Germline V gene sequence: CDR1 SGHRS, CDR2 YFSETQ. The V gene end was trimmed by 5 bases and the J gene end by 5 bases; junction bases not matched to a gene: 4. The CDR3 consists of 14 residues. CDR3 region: CASRGLALDNEQFF. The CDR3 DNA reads TGCGCCAGCAGGGGACTAGCGTTAGACAATGAGCAGTTCTTC.

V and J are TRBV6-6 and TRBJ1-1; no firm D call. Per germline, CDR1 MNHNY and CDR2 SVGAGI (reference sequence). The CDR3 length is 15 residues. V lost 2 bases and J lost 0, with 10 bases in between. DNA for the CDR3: TGTGCCAGCAGTTACACGACTCCGATGAACACTGAAGCTTTCTTT. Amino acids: CASSYTTPMNTEAFF.

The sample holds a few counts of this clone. The CDR3 DNA follows: TGTGCCAGCAGTCTACAGGGTGGTTGGCCCCTCCACTTT. This sequence encodes CASSLQGGWPLHF. V gene TRBV6-6 combines with J gene TRBJ1-6, with a possible D match to TRBD1 (6 bases). Germline assignment: CDR1 MNHNY and CDR2 SVGAGI (reference sequence). The CDR3 spans 13 residues. V lost 5 bases to trimming and J lost 13 bases, with 15 bases between them.

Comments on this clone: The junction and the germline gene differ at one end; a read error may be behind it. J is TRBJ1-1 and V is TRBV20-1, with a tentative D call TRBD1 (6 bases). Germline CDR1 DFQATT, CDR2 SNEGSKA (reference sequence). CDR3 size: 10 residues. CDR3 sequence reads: CSAFSTGSYF. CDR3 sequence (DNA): TGCAGTGCCTTCTCGACAGGCTCCTACTTT.

The CDR3 sequence: CAISDRGQISEAFF. For the CDR3, the DNA is TGTGCCATCAGTGACAGGGGGCAGATCTCTGAAGCTTTCTTT. V and J are TRBV10-3 and TRBJ1-1; the match to TRBD1 covers 8 bases. Germline CDR1 is ENHRY and CDR2 is SYGVKD. The CDR3 is 14 residues long. Unmatched junction bases numbered 6, after V lost 3 bases and J lost 6 bases.

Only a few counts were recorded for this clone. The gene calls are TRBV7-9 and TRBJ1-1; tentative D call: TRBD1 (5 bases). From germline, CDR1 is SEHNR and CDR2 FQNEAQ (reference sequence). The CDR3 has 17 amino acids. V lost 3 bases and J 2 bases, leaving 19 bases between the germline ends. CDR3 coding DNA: TGTGCCAGCAGCTTCCCCGGGCTTGGGGGGAGCAACACTGAAGCTTTCTTT. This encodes CASSFPGLGGSNTEAFF.

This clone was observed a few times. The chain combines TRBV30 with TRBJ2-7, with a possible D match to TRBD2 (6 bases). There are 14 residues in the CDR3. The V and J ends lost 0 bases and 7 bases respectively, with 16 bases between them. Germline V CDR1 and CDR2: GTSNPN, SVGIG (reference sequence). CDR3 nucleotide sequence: TGTGCCTGGAGTGTAACGAGGGCAGGAGGGGAGCAGTACTTC. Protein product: CAWSVTRAGGEQYF.

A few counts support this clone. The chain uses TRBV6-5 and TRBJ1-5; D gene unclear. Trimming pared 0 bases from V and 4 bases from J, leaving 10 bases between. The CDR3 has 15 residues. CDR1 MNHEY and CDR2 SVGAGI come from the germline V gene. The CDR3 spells CASSYSREPNQPQHF. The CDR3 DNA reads TGTGCCAGCAGTTACTCGAGGGAGCCAAATCAGCCCCAGCATTTT.

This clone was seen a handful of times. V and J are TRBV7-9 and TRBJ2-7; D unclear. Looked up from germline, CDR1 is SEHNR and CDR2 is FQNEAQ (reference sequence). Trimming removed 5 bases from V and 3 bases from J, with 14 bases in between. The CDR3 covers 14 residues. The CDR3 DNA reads TGTGCCAGCAGCCCGTACTCCGGGTACTACGAGCAGTACTTC. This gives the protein CASSPYSGYYEQYF. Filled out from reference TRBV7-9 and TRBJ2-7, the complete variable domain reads DTGVSQNPRHKITKRGQNVTFRCDPISEHNRLYWYRQTLGQGPEFLTYFQNEAQLEKSRLLSDRFSAERPKGSFSTLEIQRTEQGDSAMYLCASSPYSGYYEQYFGPGTRLTVT.

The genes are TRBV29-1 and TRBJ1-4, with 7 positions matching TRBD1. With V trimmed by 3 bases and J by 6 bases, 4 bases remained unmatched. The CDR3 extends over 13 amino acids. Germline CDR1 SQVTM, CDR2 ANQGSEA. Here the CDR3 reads CSVDKTGDEKLFF. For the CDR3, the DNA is TGCAGCGTTGACAAAACAGGGGATGAAAAACTGTTTTTT.

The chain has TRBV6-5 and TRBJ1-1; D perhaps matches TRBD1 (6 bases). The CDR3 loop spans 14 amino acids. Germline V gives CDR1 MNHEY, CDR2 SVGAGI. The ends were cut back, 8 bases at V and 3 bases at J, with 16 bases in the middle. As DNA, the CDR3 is TGTGCCAGCCGGGACAACGGGGGGGACACTGAAGCTTTCTTT. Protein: CASRDNGGDTEAFF.

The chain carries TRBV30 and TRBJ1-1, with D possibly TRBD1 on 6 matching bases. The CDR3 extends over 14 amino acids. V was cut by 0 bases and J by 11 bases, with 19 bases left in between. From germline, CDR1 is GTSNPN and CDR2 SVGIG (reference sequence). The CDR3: CAWSVIMAAGEAFF. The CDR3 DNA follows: TGTGCCTGGAGTGTGATTATGGCGGCAGGGGAGGCTTTCTTT.

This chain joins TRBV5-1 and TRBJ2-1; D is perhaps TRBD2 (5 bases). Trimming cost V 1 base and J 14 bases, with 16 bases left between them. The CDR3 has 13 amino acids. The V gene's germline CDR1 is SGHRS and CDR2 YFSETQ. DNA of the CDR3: TGCGCCAGCAGCTTGCAAGTAGGCCAGAGGGAGTTCTTC. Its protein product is CASSLQVGQREFF.

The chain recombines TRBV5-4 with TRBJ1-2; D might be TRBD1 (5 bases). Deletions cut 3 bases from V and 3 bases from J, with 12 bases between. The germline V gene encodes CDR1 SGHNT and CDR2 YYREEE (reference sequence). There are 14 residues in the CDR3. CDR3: CASSWTRGDYGYTF. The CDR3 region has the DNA TGTGCCAGCAGCTGGACTAGAGGGGACTATGGCTACACCTTC.

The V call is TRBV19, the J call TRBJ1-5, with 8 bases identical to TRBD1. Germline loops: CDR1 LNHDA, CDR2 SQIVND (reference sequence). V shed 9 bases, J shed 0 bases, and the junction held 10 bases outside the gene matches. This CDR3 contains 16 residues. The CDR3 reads CARGGDRRFSNQPQHF. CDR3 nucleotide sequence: TGTGCCAGGGGGGGGGACAGGAGATTTAGCAATCAGCCCCAGCATTTT.

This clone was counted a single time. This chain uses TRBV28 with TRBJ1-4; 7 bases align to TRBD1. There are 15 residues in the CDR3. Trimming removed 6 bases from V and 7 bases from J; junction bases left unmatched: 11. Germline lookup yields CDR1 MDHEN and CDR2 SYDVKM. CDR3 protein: CASSPGGQRTEKLFF. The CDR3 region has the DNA TGTGCCAGCAGCCCCGGGGGACAGCGGACTGAAAAACTGTTTTTT.

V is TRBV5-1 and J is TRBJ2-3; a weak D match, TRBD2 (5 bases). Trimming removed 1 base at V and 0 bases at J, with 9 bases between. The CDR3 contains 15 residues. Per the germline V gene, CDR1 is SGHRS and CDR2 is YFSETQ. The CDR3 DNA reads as TGCGCCAGCAGCTTGTTGGGCGGGAGCACAGATACGCAGTATTTT. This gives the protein CASSLLGGSTDTQYF.

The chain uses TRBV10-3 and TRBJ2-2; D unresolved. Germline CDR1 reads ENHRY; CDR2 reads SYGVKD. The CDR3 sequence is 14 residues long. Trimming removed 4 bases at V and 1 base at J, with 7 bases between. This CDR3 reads CAISVFGNTGELFF. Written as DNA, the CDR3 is TGTGCCATCAGTGTCTTCGGGAACACCGGGGAGCTGTTTTTT.

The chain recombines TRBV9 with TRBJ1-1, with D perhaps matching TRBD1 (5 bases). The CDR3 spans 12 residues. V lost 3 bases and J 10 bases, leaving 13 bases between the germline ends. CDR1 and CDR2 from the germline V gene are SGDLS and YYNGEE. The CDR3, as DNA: TGTGCCAGCAGCGCGGACGACAGATCAGCTTTCTTT. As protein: CASSADDRSAFF.

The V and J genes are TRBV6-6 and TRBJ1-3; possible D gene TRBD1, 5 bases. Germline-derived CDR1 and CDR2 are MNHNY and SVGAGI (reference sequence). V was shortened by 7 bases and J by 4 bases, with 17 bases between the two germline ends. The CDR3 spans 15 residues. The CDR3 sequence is CASMVRAVVGNTIYF. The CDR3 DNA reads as TGTGCCAGCATGGTCAGGGCTGTGGTCGGAAACACCATATATTTT.

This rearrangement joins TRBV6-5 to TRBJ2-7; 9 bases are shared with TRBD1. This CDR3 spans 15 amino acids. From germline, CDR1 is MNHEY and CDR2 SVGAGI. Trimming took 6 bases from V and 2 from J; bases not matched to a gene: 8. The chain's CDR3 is CASRTGTGFTYEQYF. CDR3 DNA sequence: TGTGCCAGCAGGACCGGGACAGGGTTTACCTACGAGCAGTACTTC.

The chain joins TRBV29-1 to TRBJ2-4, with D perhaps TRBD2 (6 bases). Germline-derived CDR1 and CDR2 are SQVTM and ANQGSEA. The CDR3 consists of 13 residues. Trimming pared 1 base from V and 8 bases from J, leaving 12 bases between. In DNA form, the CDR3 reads TGCAGCGTTGAAGTTTCTGGGGAGGACATTCAGTACTTC. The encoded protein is CSVEVSGEDIQYF.

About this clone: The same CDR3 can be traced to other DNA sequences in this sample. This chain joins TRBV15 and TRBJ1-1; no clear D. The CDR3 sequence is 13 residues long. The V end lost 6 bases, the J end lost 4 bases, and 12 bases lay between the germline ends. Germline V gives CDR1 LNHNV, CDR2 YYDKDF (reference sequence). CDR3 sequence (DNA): TGTGCCACCAGTAGGCGTCGGGGCACTGAAGCTTTCTTT. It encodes CATSRRRGTEAFF.

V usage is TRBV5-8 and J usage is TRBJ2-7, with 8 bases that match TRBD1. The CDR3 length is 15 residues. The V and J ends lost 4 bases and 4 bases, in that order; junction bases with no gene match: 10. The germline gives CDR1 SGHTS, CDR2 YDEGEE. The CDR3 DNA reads TGTGCCAGCAGCCGCCCCGCAGGGGGCGAATACGAGCAGTACTTC. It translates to CASSRPAGGEYEQYF.

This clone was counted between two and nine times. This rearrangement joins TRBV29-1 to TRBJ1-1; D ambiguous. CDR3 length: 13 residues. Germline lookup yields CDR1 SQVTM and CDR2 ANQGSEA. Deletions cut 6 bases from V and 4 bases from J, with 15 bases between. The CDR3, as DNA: TGCAGCGTCGAAAGAGAGAAATCCACTGAAGCTTTCTTT. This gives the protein CSVEREKSTEAFF. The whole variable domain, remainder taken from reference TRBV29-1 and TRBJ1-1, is SAVISQKPSRDICQRGTSLTIQCQVDSQVTMMFWYRQQPGQSLTLIATANQGSEATYESGFVIDKFPISRPNLTFSTLTVSNMSPEDSSIYLCSVEREKSTEAFFGQGTRLTVV.

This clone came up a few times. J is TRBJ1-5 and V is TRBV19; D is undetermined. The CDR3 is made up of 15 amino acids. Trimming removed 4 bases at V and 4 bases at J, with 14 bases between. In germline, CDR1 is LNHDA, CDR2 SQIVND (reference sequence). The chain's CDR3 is CASSNLAGLNQPQHF. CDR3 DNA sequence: TGTGCCAGTAGTAATTTGGCAGGCCTGAATCAGCCCCAGCATTTT.